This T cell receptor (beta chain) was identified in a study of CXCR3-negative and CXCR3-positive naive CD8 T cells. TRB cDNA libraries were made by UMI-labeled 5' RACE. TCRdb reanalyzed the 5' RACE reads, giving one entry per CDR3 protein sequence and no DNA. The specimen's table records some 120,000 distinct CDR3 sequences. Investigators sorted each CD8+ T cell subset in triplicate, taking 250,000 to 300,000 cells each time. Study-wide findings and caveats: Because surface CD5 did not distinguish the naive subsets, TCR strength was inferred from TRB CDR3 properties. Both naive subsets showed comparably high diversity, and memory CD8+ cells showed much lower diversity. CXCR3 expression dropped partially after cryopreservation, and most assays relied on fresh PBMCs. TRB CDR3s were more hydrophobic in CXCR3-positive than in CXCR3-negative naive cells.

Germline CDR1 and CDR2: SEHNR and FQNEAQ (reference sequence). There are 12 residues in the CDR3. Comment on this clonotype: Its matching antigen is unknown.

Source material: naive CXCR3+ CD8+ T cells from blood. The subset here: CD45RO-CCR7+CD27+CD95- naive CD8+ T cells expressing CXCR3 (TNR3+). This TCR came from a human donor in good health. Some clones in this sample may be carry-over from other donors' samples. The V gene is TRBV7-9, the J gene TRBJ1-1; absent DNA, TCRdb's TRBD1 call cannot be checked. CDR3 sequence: CASSLGAAEAFF. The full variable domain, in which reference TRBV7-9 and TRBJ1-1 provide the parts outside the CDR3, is DTGVSQNPRHKITKRGQNVTFRCDPISEHNRLYWYRQTLGQGPEFLTYFQNEAQLEKSRLLSDRFSAERPKGSFSTLEIQRTEQGDSAMYLCASSLGAAEAFFGQGTRLTVV.